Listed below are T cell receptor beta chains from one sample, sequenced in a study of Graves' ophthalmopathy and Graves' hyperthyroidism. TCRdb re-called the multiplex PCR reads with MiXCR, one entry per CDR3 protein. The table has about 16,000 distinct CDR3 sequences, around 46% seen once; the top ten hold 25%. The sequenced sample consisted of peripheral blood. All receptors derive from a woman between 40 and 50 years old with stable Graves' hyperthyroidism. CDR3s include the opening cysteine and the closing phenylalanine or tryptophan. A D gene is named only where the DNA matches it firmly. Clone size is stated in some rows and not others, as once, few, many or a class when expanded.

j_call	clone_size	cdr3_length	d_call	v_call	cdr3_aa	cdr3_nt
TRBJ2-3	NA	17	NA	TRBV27	CASSLDPPGINTDTQYF	TGTGCCAGCAGTTTAGATCCTCCGGGTATCAACACAGATACGCAGTATTTT
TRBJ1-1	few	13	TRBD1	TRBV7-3	CASSKTTGTEAFF	TGTGCCAGCAGCAAAACGACAGGGACTGAAGCTTTCTTT
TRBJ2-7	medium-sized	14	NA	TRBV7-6	CASSLRRASYEQYF	TGTGCCAGCAGCTTAAGGAGGGCCTCCTACGAGCAGTACTTC
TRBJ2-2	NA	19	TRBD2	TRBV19	CASSGDLTSGISWTGELCF	TGTGCCAGTAGTGGGGACCTAACTAGCGGGATCTCTTGGACCGGGGAGCTGTGTTTT
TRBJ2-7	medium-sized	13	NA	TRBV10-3	CAISELQDYEQYF	TGTGCCATCAGTGAACTGCAAGACTACGAGCAGTACTTC
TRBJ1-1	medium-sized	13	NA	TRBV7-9	CASSLSGAAEAFF	TGTGCCAGCAGCTTATCGGGGGCTGCTGAAGCTTTCTTT
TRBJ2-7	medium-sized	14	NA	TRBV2	CASSADRYAYEQYF	TGTGCCAGCAGCGCAGACAGGTACGCCTACGAGCAGTACTTC
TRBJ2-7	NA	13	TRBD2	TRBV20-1	CSATLAGVGEQYF	TGCAGTGCTACACTAGCGGGAGTCGGGGAGCAGTACTTC
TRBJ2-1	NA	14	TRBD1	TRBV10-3	CAIRRDRGRDEQFF	TGTGCCATCAGGCGGGACAGGGGAAGGGATGAGCAGTTCTTC
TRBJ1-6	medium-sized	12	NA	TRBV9	CASSVGDSPLHF	TGTGCCAGCAGCGTGGGGGATTCACCCCTCCACTTT
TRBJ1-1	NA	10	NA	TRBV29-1	CSGTNTEAFF	TGCAGCGGCACGAACACTGAAGCTTTCTTT
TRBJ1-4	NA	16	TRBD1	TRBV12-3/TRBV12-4	CASSLATGTGGEKLFF	TGTGCCAGCAGTTTAGCGACCGGGACAGGGGGAGAAAAACTGTTTTTT
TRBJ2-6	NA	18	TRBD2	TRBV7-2	CASSQRTSGASGANVLTF	TGTGCCAGCAGCCAAAGGACTAGCGGGGCCTCTGGGGCCAACGTCCTGACTTTC
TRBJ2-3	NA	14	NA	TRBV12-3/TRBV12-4	CASSLIASTDTQYF	TGTGCCAGCAGTTTAATAGCGAGCACAGATACGCAGTATTTT